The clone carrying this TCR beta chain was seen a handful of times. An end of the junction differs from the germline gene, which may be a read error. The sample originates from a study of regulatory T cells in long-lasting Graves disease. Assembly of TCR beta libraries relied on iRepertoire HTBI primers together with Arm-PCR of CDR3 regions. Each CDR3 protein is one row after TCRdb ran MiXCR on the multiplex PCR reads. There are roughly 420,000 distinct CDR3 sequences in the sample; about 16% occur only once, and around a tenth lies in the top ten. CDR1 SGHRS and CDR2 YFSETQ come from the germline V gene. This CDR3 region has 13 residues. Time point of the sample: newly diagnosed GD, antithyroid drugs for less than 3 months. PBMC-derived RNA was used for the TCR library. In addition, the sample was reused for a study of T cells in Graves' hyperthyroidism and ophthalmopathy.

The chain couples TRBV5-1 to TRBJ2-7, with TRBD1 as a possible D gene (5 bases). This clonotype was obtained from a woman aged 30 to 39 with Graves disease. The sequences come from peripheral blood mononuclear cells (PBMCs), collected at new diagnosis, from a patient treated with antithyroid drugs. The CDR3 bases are TGCGCCGGCAGCTTGGGGCAGTCCTACGAGCAGTACTTC. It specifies CAGSLGQSYEQYF.